In this sample, the clone carrying this T cell receptor (beta chain) turned up a few times. This entry belongs to a study of CD8 T cell repertoires and HIV-1 epitope variants. Study at large: Twenty-five autologous and known Gag and Nef epitope variant peptides each stimulated T cells separately.

Sequenced by immunoSEQ multiplex PCR; TCRdb stores in-frame clones only, minus some. The table lists some 87,000 clones, roughly four fifths of them singletons. Germline CDR1 MDHEN, CDR2 SYDVKM. Trimming took 1 base from V and 5 from J; bases not matched to a gene: 7. CDR3 length: 16 amino acids. Sequencing was carried out using uncultured baseline CD8+ T cells from peripheral blood mononuclear cells (PBMCs). The chain uses TRBV28 and TRBJ1-4, with 7 bases identical to TRBD1. This receptor was obtained from a male donor with HIV. This CDR3 reads CASSLFGTAVNEKLFF. The CDR3 nucleotides are TGTGCCAGCAGTTTATTTGGGACAGCGGTGAATGAAAAACTGTTTTTT.